The clone carrying this T cell receptor beta chain was seen at least ten times. Its antigen is undetermined. Template-switching 5'RACE yielded the TCR cDNA; a universal primer site and UMIs were added in the process. TCRdb used MiXCR to reprocess the 5' RACE reads, holding one entry per CDR3 protein. Altogether roughly 120,000 distinct CDR3 sequences are present, 7.4% being singletons, with the ten largest covering 2% to 3%. Germline V gives CDR1 ENHRY, CDR2 SYGVKD. Trimming left V 11 bases short and J 5 bases short, with 21 bases between. This CDR3 comprises 14 residues. The data belong to a study of T cells after yellow fever vaccination. Whole-study findings and limits: Clones from primary vaccination mostly reappeared after the booster (96% CD4, around 90% CD8).

The specimen comprised CD4+ T cells sorted from PBMCs, sampled approximately 11 days after the first yellow fever vaccination. The gene calls are TRBV10-3 and TRBJ1-1, with D perhaps matching TRBD1 (6 bases). This TCR came from a man younger than 35 who received the YFV17D yellow fever vaccine. The CDR3 loop is CASGDVGAGTEAFF. CDR3 nucleotides: TGTGCCTCAGGGGATGTAGGGGCTGGGACTGAAGCTTTCTTT.